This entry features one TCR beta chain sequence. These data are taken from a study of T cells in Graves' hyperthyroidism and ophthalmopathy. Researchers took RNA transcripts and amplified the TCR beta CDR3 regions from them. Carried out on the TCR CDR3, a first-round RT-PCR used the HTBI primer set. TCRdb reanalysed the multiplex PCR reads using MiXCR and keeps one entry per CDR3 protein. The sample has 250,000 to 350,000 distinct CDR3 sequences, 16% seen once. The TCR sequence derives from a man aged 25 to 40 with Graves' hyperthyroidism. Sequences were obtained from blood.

The CDR3 bases are TGCGCCAGCAGCTTGGTGGCGGCGAGCTCCTATAATTCACCCCTCCACTTT. It yields the protein CASSLVAASSYNSPLHF. The chain has TRBV5-1 and TRBJ1-6; D not resolved. Germline V CDR1 and CDR2: SGHRS, YFSETQ. CDR3 length: 17 residues. Trimming removed 0 bases from V and 0 bases from J, with 10 bases in between.